The rows below give T cell receptor beta chains drawn from one sample of a study of beta chain features in type 1 diabetes. Some clones are missing from TCRdb's copy, which holds only in-frame ones; the method was immunoSEQ multiplex PCR. The repertoire holds about 320,000 clones, with about 14% as singletons. The source material was central memory CD4+ T cells from blood. Source of these receptors: a young man in good health. Both conserved end residues are part of each CDR3. A D gene is named only where the DNA matches it firmly. Clone size is stated in some rows and not others, as once, few, many or a class when expanded.

TRBV4-3	once	TRBJ1-1	-	TGCGCCAGCAGCCAAGGGGGTCGGACTGAAGCTTTCTTT	CASSQGGRTEAFF
TRBV7-9	-	TRBJ1-2	TRBD1	TGTGCCAGCAGCCCGAGAAGGGACAGGAACTATGGCTACACCTTC	CASSPRRDRNYGYTF
TRBV25-1	-	TRBJ1-1	TRBD1	TGTGCCAGCAGTGAATATGGTCAGGGGGGCACTGAAGCTTTCTTT	CASSEYGQGGTEAFF
TRBV29-1	few	TRBJ2-1	TRBD1	TGCAGCGTTATGATGACAGGGGGGTACAATGAGCAGTTCTTC	CSVMMTGGYNEQFF
TRBV6-4	many	TRBJ2-1	-	TGTGCCAGCAGTCTGACTGGTACATCCTACAATGAGCAGTTCTTC	CASSLTGTSYNEQFF
TRBV7-9	few	TRBJ1-1	-	TGTGCCAGCAGCTCCCAAGGGGGGGTGAACACTGAAGCTTTCTTT	CASSSQGGVNTEAFF
TRBV25-1	-	TRBJ2-5	-	TGTGCCAGCAGTGCTTTTTTGGGGAAAGAGACCCAGTACTTC	CASSAFLGKETQYF
TRBV4-1	-	TRBJ2-1	-	TGCGCCAGCAGCCGGCAGTTCGGTTCCTACAATGAGCAGTTCTTC	CASSRQFGSYNEQFF
TRBV19	once	TRBJ1-5	-	TGTGCCAGTAGTACCGGGACCTCGAACAATCAGCCCCAGCATTTT	CASSTGTSNNQPQHF
TRBV7-9	few	TRBJ2-5	TRBD1	TGTGCCAGCAGCTTATCTGGGACAGGGACTTACTTC	CASSLSGTGTYF
TRBV9	few	TRBJ2-7	-	TGTGCCAGCAGCGTAGATCGGGGCTACGAGCAGTACTTC	CASSVDRGYEQYF
TRBV7-9	many	TRBJ1-2	-	TGTGCCAGCAGCATCCGGGACGGAGCTAACTATGGCTACACCTTC	CASSIRDGANYGYTF
TRBV7-2	few	TRBJ1-4	-	TGTGCCAGCAGCTTAGTTGGTCCGGTGGTTAATGAAAAACTGTTTTTT	CASSLVGPVVNEKLFF
TRBV19	medium-sized	TRBJ2-4	-	TGTGCCAGTAGTATAGACCGCGGAGGTAACATTCAGTACTTC	CASSIDRGGNIQYF
TRBV7-6	-	TRBJ2-4	TRBD1	TGTGCCAGCAGCGAAAGCGGCGGGACAGGGTATGACATTCAGTACTTC	CASSESGGTGYDIQYF
TRBV6-1	few	TRBJ2-3	-	TGTGCCAGCAGTGAAGCCGGGACACCCGTCACAGATACGCAGTATTTT	CASSEAGTPVTDTQYF
TRBV14	few	TRBJ2-3	-	TGTGCCAGCAGCCTCCCGACTCCGAGGAGGGGCACAGATACGCAGTATTTT	CASSLPTPRRGTDTQYF
TRBV19	many	TRBJ2-3	-	TGTGCCAGTAGGGTTCCCGGGGCAGATACGCAGTATTTT	CASRVPGADTQYF
TRBV7-2	few	TRBJ2-3	TRBD2	TGTGCCAGCAGCCCCAGGACTAGCGGGATCGATACGCAGTATTTT	CASSPRTSGIDTQYF
TRBV7-2	-	TRBJ2-1	-	TGTGCCAGCAGCTTAGTGGGGGTCCATGAGCAGTTCTTC	CASSLVGVHEQFF
TRBV7-2	-	TRBJ2-5	-	TGTGCCAGCAGCTTAGATGGGGGCAGTGTGGAGACCCAGTACTTC	CASSLDGGSVETQYF
TRBV7-2	-	TRBJ2-3	-	TGTGCCAGCAGCTTATGGTCCTTCCTCGGGGATACGCAGTATTTT	CASSLWSFLGDTQYF
TRBV7-3	many	TRBJ2-5	-	TGTGCCAGCAGCTCTGCCCCTACAGAGACCCAGTACTTC	CASSSAPTETQYF
TRBV30	few	TRBJ1-5	TRBD1	TGTGCCTGGGGGGACAGGGATATCAAACCCCAGCATTTT	CAWGDRDIKPQHF
TRBV6-5	few	TRBJ1-2	-	TGTGCCAGCAGTGGACAGATCGGCTACACCTTC	CASSGQIGYTF